The 28 T cell receptor beta chains below all came from one sample that was sequenced in a study of T cell responses to AZD1222 COVID-19 vaccine. Here immunoSEQ multiplex PCR was the method, and the copy in TCRdb shows in-frame clones only, minus some. The top ten clones hold more than 12% of a sample with some 70,000 clones, 75% to 90% of them seen once. The sample here was peripheral blood, taken 28 days after the second AZD1222 dose. These receptors came from an adult who received the AZD1222 COVID-19 vaccine.

The CDR3 DNA follows: TGTGCCACCGGGACAGGGTCCTACGAGCAGTACTTC. Translating gives CATGTGSYEQYF. This chain joins TRBV28 and TRBJ2-7; 9 nucleotides line up with TRBD1. CDR1 and CDR2 (germline): MDHEN, SYDVKM. The V and J ends lost 10 bases and 1 base, in that order; junction bases with no gene match: 2. This CDR3 is 12 amino acids long.

V and J are TRBV4-1 and TRBJ2-4; either TRBD1 or TRBD2 may supply D (5 bases each). The CDR3 totals 16 residues. Germline V gene sequence: CDR1 MGHRA, CDR2 YSYEKL. Trimming took off 2 bases at V and 13 bases at J, with 24 bases between the two ends. The CDR3 sequence: CASSQPPLTVLGEQYF. In nucleotides, the CDR3 is TGCGCCAGCAGCCAACCCCCTCTGACAGTCTTGGGGGAACAGTACTTC.

The chain recombines TRBV18 with TRBJ2-1, with 11 positions matching TRBD2. V trimming: 3 bases; J trimming: 2 bases; junction bases outside the gene matches: 9. This CDR3 has 18 residues. The germline V gene encodes CDR1 KGHSH and CDR2 LQKENI. This chain's CDR3 is CASSPNIPGLAAYNEQFF. CDR3 sequence (DNA): TGTGCCAGCTCACCTAACATACCGGGACTAGCGGCCTACAATGAGCAGTTCTTC. Full variable domain (rest looked up from reference TRBV18 and TRBJ2-1): NAGVMQNPRHLVRRRGQEARLRCSPMKGHSHVYWYRQLPEEGLKFMVYLQKENIIDESGMPKERFSAEFPKEGPSILRIQQVVRGDSAAYFCASSPNIPGLAAYNEQFFGPGTRLTVL.

J is TRBJ2-7 and V is TRBV7-2; 7 nucleotides match TRBD1. The germline V gene has CDR1 SGHTA and CDR2 FQGNSA. V was clipped by 5 bases and J by 0 bases; unmatched bases: 4. The CDR3 runs to 14 residues. The CDR3 region is CASSVDRASYEQYF. Here the CDR3 DNA reads TGTGCCAGCAGCGTCGACAGGGCCTCCTACGAGCAGTACTTC.

V is TRBV3-1 (or the pseudogene TRBV3-2) and J is TRBJ2-7, with a weak D call TRBD2 (6 bases). V lost 5 bases, J lost 4 bases, and 21 bases lay in between. Germline assignment: CDR1 LGHDT and CDR2 YNNKEL (reference sequence). The length of the CDR3 is 16 residues. The CDR3 DNA sequence: TGTGCCAGCAGCTGGGGGGACCGAATCAGTGTGTACGAGCAGTACTTC. Protein product: CASSWGDRISVYEQYF.

V is TRBV11-2 and J is TRBJ1-5, with D possibly TRBD1 on 5 matching bases. CDR1 and CDR2 from the germline V gene are SGHAT and FQNNGV. CDR3 length: 13 residues. V was trimmed by 4 bases and J by 7 bases, leaving 11 bases between them. The CDR3 sequence is CASSSRVGQPQHF. The CDR3 DNA follows: TGTGCCAGCAGCTCCAGGGTTGGGCAGCCCCAGCATTTT.

This chain uses TRBV5-4 with TRBJ1-6; D gene uncertain. The germline V gene has CDR1 SGHNT and CDR2 YYREEE (reference sequence). V lost 4 bases and J 8 bases, leaving 10 bases between the germline ends. CDR3 length: 13 residues. The CDR3 here is CASSPDTDSPLHF. Written as DNA, the CDR3 is TGTGCCAGCAGCCCAGACACAGATTCACCCCTCCACTTT.

This chain links TRBV6-5 with TRBJ1-1, with no clear D. The CDR3 is 15 amino acids. The germline V and J ends were trimmed by 5 bases and 4 bases, with 17 bases remaining between them. Germline CDR1 MNHEY, CDR2 SVGAGI. CDR3 amino acids: CASSRVVGRGTEAFF. The CDR3 DNA reads TGTGCCAGCAGTAGGGTGGTTGGTCGGGGCACTGAAGCTTTCTTT.

The J gene is TRBJ1-2, the V gene TRBV10-3; TRBD1 is a possible D gene (5 bases). Germline CDR1 and CDR2: ENHRY and SYGVKD. The length of the CDR3 is 16 residues. Trimming cost V 0 bases and J 7 bases, with 18 bases left between them. The CDR3 DNA follows: TGTGCCATCAGTGAGTCCGTGGGTAGGGGAAGAGGTGGCTACACCTTC. It encodes CAISESVGRGRGGYTF.

The chain links TRBV3-1 (or the pseudogene TRBV3-2) to TRBJ1-2; D is unresolved. The CDR3 consists of 13 residues. Trimming removed 1 base at V and 4 bases at J, with 7 bases between. Germline assignment: CDR1 LGHDT and CDR2 YNNKEL (reference sequence). As DNA, the CDR3 is TGTGCCAGCAGCCAAGGGCCCCTCTATGGCTACACCTTC. As protein: CASSQGPLYGYTF.

The CDR3 is CASNVGWQGGEKLFF. The CDR3 DNA reads TGTGCCAGCAACGTTGGGTGGCAGGGCGGTGAAAAACTGTTTTTT. The rearrangement uses TRBV5-6 and TRBJ1-4, with D possibly TRBD1 on 5 matching bases. The CDR3 is made up of 15 amino acids. The V end was cut by 6 bases, the J end by 7 bases, with 19 bases between. Germline lookup yields CDR1 SGHDT and CDR2 YYEEEE.

V and J are TRBV5-1 and TRBJ1-1, with a tentative D call TRBD1 (6 bases). V lost 4 bases and J lost 4, with 17 bases in between. Germline CDR1 reads SGHRS; CDR2 reads YFSETQ. The length of the CDR3 is 15 residues. In DNA, the CDR3 is TGCGCCAGCAGCAAACCGGGACAAGCAAGCACTGAAGCTTTCTTT. This codes for CASSKPGQASTEAFF.

In DNA, the CDR3 is TGTGCCAGCAGTGACAGGGGCTACGAGCAGTACTTC. Its translation: CASSDRGYEQYF. V and J are TRBV6-1 and TRBJ2-7, with D perhaps matching TRBD1 (6 bases). The CDR3 is 12 residues long. Germline CDR1 MNHNS, CDR2 SASEGT. V was clipped by 3 bases and J by 3 bases, with 6 bases between them.

The chain carries TRBV2 and TRBJ1-1; a possible D gene is TRBD1 (5 bases). Germline CDR1 SNHLY, CDR2 FYNNEI. Trimming pared 3 bases from V and 0 bases from J, leaving 11 bases between. The CDR3 has 15 amino acids. The CDR3 protein is CASSEQGIMNTEAFF. CDR3 in DNA: TGTGCCAGCAGTGAGCAGGGCATTATGAACACTGAAGCTTTCTTT.

The chain joins TRBV7-2 to TRBJ1-1; D gene unclear. CDR1 and CDR2 (germline): SGHTA, FQGNSA. Trimming left V 1 base short and J 6 bases short, with 12 bases between. This CDR3 spans 14 amino acids. The CDR3 sequence: CASSLVYSTAEAFF. As DNA, the CDR3 is TGTGCCAGCAGCTTAGTTTATTCGACGGCTGAAGCTTTCTTT.

The chain carries TRBV18 and TRBJ2-2; TRBD1 agrees at 12 bases. The length of the CDR3 is 18 residues. The germline gives CDR1 KGHSH, CDR2 LQKENI. With V trimmed by 6 bases and J by 5 bases, 13 bases remained unmatched. The CDR3 loop reads CASSLIGTGGGETGELFF. The CDR3, as DNA: TGTGCCAGCTCCCTCATAGGGACAGGGGGCGGCGAAACCGGGGAGCTGTTTTTT.

The J gene is TRBJ1-3, the V gene TRBV7-8, with D unresolved. Germline V gene sequence: CDR1 SGHVS, CDR2 FQNEAQ. This CDR3 is built from 15 residues. V was shortened by 1 base and J by 4 bases, with 11 bases between the two germline ends. The chain's CDR3 is CASSLVWGEGNTIYF. Here the CDR3 DNA reads TGTGCCAGCAGCTTAGTGTGGGGAGAAGGAAACACCATATATTTT.

In this sample, this clone turned up a few times. The rearrangement links TRBV6-5 to TRBJ2-7, with D maybe TRBD2 (6 bases). Germline values: CDR1 MNHEY, CDR2 SVGAGI. The V and J ends lost 2 bases and 7 bases respectively, with 9 bases between them. This CDR3 has 12 amino acids. As DNA, the CDR3 is TGTGCCAGCAGTTACCGGGGGTGGGAGCAGTACTTC. This sequence encodes CASSYRGWEQYF.

The chain combines TRBV7-8 with TRBJ2-3, with D possibly TRBD2 on 5 matching bases. Trimming removed 5 bases at V and 6 bases at J, with 18 bases between. CDR3 size: 15 residues. Germline loops: CDR1 SGHVS, CDR2 FQNEAQ. The CDR3, as DNA: TGTGCCAGCAGCCTAACTAGTTATAGCCGGGATACGCAGTATTTT. Its translation is CASSLTSYSRDTQYF.

This chain connects TRBV20-1 to TRBJ1-6; TRBD1 might be the D (5 bases). Per the germline V gene, CDR1 is DFQATT and CDR2 is SNEGSKA (reference sequence). The CDR3 has 18 residues. Trimming cost V 3 bases and J 4 bases, with 22 bases left between them. The CDR3 DNA follows: TGCAGTGCTAGTCGAGAGTCAACAGGCGGTAAATATAATTCACCCCTCCACTTT. It is translated as CSASRESTGGKYNSPLHF.

The chain has TRBV4-1 and TRBJ2-5, with 9 bases matching TRBD1. This CDR3 has 16 residues. V gave up 0 bases and J gave up 5 bases; unmatched junction bases: 7. Germline assignment: CDR1 MGHRA and CDR2 YSYEKL. The CDR3 sequence: CASSQEAGTGRETQYF. CDR3 bases: TGCGCCAGCAGCCAAGAGGCGGGGACAGGGAGGGAGACCCAGTACTTC.

In its sample, this clone was seen a few times. V usage is TRBV6-4 and J usage is TRBJ1-4; 7 nucleotides align to TRBD1. Trimming took 5 bases from V and 7 from J; bases not matched to a gene: 7. Per the germline V gene, CDR1 is MRHNA and CDR2 is SNTAGT. This CDR3 contains 14 residues. The CDR3 is CASSSTGDGEKLFF. CDR3 sequence (DNA): TGTGCCAGCAGTTCCACAGGGGACGGTGAAAAACTGTTTTTT.

The genes are TRBV14 and TRBJ1-2, with no clear D. The CDR3 contains 13 residues. Germline V CDR1 and CDR2: SGHDN, FVKESK. The ends were cut back, 2 bases at V and 7 bases at J, with 11 bases in the middle. The CDR3 coding sequence is TGTGCCAGCAGCCAAACCTATTACGGTGGCTACACCTTC. Its protein is CASSQTYYGGYTF.

This chain connects TRBV28 to TRBJ1-2; D is uncertain. The CDR3 is made up of 11 amino acids. Looked up from germline, CDR1 is MDHEN and CDR2 is SYDVKM. Trimming took 4 bases from V and 4 from J, leaving 4 bases between them. The DNA of the CDR3 is TGTGCCAGCAGTTCCCCCTATGGCTACACCTTC. Translating it yields CASSSPYGYTF.

The rearrangement uses TRBV5-4 and TRBJ2-5, with D hard to call. In germline, CDR1 is SGHNT, CDR2 YYREEE (reference sequence). With 5 bases removed from V and 2 bases from J, the gap between germline ends came to 10 bases. This CDR3 region has 13 residues. The DNA for the CDR3 is TGTGCCAGCAGTCGTTGGGTACAAGAGACCCAGTACTTC. Its translation is CASSRWVQETQYF.

The chain employs TRBV30 and TRBJ1-6; D unclear. The germline gives CDR1 GTSNPN, CDR2 SVGIG (reference sequence). V lost 3 bases and J lost 9, with 15 bases in between. The CDR3 contains 14 residues. CDR3 DNA sequence: TGTGCCTGGAGGGGGATGGGGTGGGGTTCACCCCTCCACTTT. This sequence encodes CAWRGMGWGSPLHF.

The chain has TRBV10-3 and TRBJ1-5, with D uncertain. V shed 4 bases and J shed 5 bases, with 9 bases lying between them. This CDR3 is built from 13 residues. Germline CDR1 ENHRY, CDR2 SYGVKD. The CDR3: CAISGRGDQPQHF. The CDR3 bases are TGTGCCATCAGTGGACGCGGGGATCAGCCCCAGCATTTT.

The chain is built from TRBV6-2 or TRBV6-3 and TRBJ1-1, with TRBD1 matching over 10 bases. The V and J ends lost 6 bases and 9 bases, in that order; junction bases with no gene match: 4. This CDR3 has 12 amino acids. Germline CDR1 reads MNHEY; CDR2 reads SVGEGT. CDR3 DNA: TGTGCCAGCAGCCCCGACAGGGGGCAAGCTTTCTTT. This codes for CASSPDRGQAFF.